These 23 T cell receptor beta chains were sequenced from one sample in a study of blood T cell repertoires in COVID-19. Assay used: immunoSEQ multiplex PCR; TCRdb lists only in-frame clones, some missing. The table records just over 300,000 clones, roughly 87% of them present only once. The sample was peripheral blood. These receptors were collected from a man younger than 30 with active or convalescent COVID-19.

Many counts were recorded for this clone. The V call is TRBV2, the J call TRBJ2-1, with D possibly TRBD1 on 5 matching bases. This CDR3 spans 16 amino acids. The V end was cut by 7 bases, the J end by 4 bases, with 20 bases between. The V gene's germline CDR1 is SNHLY and CDR2 FYNNEI. The CDR3 loop is CASTRSPGQIYNEQFF. In DNA, the CDR3 is TGTGCCAGCACCAGATCCCCAGGGCAGATATACAATGAGCAGTTCTTC.

The V and J genes are TRBV9 and TRBJ2-3; 11 nucleotides line up with TRBD2. This CDR3 has 16 residues. J was trimmed by 2 bases and V by 3 bases; bases with no gene match: 5. Germline V gene data show CDR1 as SGDLS and CDR2 as YYNGEE. CDR3 nucleotide sequence: TGTGCCAGCAGCGCCGGGACTAGCGGATACACAGATACGCAGTATTTT. Amino acids: CASSAGTSGYTDTQYF.

The chain has TRBV11-3 and TRBJ2-1; 8 bases align to TRBD2. After removal of 5 bases from V and 6 bases from J, the junction contained 12 bases not matched to a gene. Germline CDR1 reads SGHNT; CDR2 reads YENEEA. The CDR3 totals 16 residues. The CDR3 DNA follows: TGTGCCAGCAGCCTCACCGGGACTAGGTTGTTCAATGAGCAGTTCTTC. Translation gives CASSLTGTRLFNEQFF.

This chain links TRBV7-9 with TRBJ2-5; 7 nucleotides match TRBD1. The CDR3 has 14 amino acids. V lost 1 base and J lost 3; bases outside the gene matches: 2. Germline CDR1 is SEHNR and CDR2 is FQNEAQ (reference sequence). The CDR3 loop is CASSLDRGKETQYF. The DNA for the CDR3 is TGTGCCAGCAGCTTAGACAGGGGAAAAGAGACCCAGTACTTC.

This chain connects TRBV27 to TRBJ1-5; D ambiguous. The CDR3 sequence is 14 residues long. Germline CDR1 and CDR2: MNHEY and SMNVEV (reference sequence). The germline V and J ends were trimmed by 5 bases and 5 bases, with 13 bases remaining between them. The CDR3 sequence: CASSPAGSDQPQHF. The CDR3 coding sequence is TGTGCCAGCAGTCCGGCGGGGTCCGATCAGCCCCAGCATTTT.

This clone was seen only a few times. The same CDR3 can be traced to other DNA sequences in this sample. The chain joins TRBV11-2 to TRBJ2-7, with D possibly TRBD1 on 6 matching bases. Trimming left V 0 bases short and J 6 bases short, with 9 bases between. From germline, CDR1 is SGHAT and CDR2 FQNNGV. The CDR3 spans 13 residues. Here the CDR3 DNA reads TGTGCCAGCAGCTTAGATCGAGGGGGCGAGCAGTACTTC. This encodes CASSLDRGGEQYF.

This clone showed up just once. This chain connects TRBV4-1 to TRBJ1-4, with 8 bases fitting TRBD1. This CDR3 comprises 16 residues. CDR1 and CDR2 from the germline V gene are MGHRA and YSYEKL. Trimming cost V 1 base and J 7 bases; bases outside gene matches: 8. The CDR3 spells CASSQVAPRGREKLFF. In DNA, the CDR3 is TGCGCCAGCAGCCAAGTGGCCCCCAGGGGGCGTGAAAAACTGTTTTTT.

The chain couples TRBV19 to TRBJ1-5; 9 bases line up with TRBD1. The V and J ends lost 8 bases and 0 bases, in that order; junction bases with no gene match: 5. This CDR3 is 15 amino acids long. The V gene's germline CDR1 is LNHDA and CDR2 SQIVND (reference sequence). CDR3 coding DNA: TGTGCCAGTCGCCGGGACAGGGCTAGCAATCAGCCCCAGCATTTT. Protein product: CASRRDRASNQPQHF.

The table lists this clone with a count of one. The chain carries TRBV28 and TRBJ2-7; D uncertain. The germline gives CDR1 MDHEN, CDR2 SYDVKM. This CDR3 is built from 13 residues. Deletions cut 3 bases from V and 3 bases from J, with 9 bases between. The CDR3 region is CASSLLLYYEQYF. Written as DNA, the CDR3 is TGTGCCAGCAGTTTGTTACTCTACTACGAGCAGTACTTC.

The chain uses TRBV10-2 and TRBJ2-7; tentatively, D is TRBD1 (5 bases). V lost 9 bases, J lost 2 bases, and 11 bases lay in between. The CDR3 sequence is 12 residues long. In germline, CDR1 is WSHSY, CDR2 SAAADI. CDR3 sequence reads: CASQGQAYEQYF. As DNA, the CDR3 is TGCGCCAGTCAAGGACAAGCCTACGAGCAGTACTTC.

This clone came up once. The chain links TRBV19 to TRBJ2-2, with 7 positions matching TRBD1. The CDR3 is 16 amino acids. Looked up from germline, CDR1 is LNHDA and CDR2 is SQIVND (reference sequence). The junction had 9 bases not matched to a gene; V was cut back by 6 bases and J by 2 bases. In DNA form, the CDR3 reads TGTGCCAGTAGCCTGAACCGGGACAGAAACACCGGGGAGCTGTTTTTT. Its protein product is CASSLNRDRNTGELFF.

The chain uses TRBV12-1 and TRBJ2-7; no DNA check was done on the table's D call, TRBD1. TRBV12-1 is marked as a pseudogene. The CDR3 has 14 amino acids. CDR3 in amino acids: CASLTGTGHYEQYF. As DNA, the CDR3 is TGTGCCAGCCTCACCGGGACAGGACACTACGAGCAGTACTTC.

This clone was recorded only once. The genes are TRBV2 and TRBJ1-6, with D tentatively TRBD1 (6 bases). This CDR3 spans 15 amino acids. Deletions cut 5 bases from V and 6 bases from J, with 14 bases between. Germline CDR1 reads SNHLY; CDR2 reads FYNNEI. The CDR3 bases are TGTGCCAGCAGTTTGGACAGAGGGGGTAATTCACCCCTCCACTTT. Its protein product is CASSLDRGGNSPLHF.

The chain has TRBV28 and TRBJ2-7; 10 nucleotides match TRBD2. Trimming took 6 bases from V and 4 from J; bases not matched to a gene: 6. Germline V CDR1 and CDR2: MDHEN, SYDVKM. CDR3 length equals 14 residues. In DNA form, the CDR3 reads TGTGCCAGCAGGACGAGCGGGAGGGTTTACGAGCAGTACTTC. This translates into CASRTSGRVYEQYF. Drawing the rest from reference TRBV28 and TRBJ2-7, the complete variable domain is DVKVTQSSRYLVKRTGEKVFLECVQDMDHENMFWYRQDPGLGLRLIYFSYDVKMKEKGDIPEGYSVSREKKERFSLILESASTNQTSMYLCASRTSGRVYEQYFGPGTRLTVT.

The rearrangement joins TRBV23-1 to TRBJ1-4, with D unresolved. TRBV23-1 is an open reading frame, and its role is uncertain. The CDR3 spans 16 residues. V was cut by 8 bases and J by 2 bases, with 18 bases left in between. The CDR3 nucleotides read TGCGCCAGCCTTGCCGGGAGGGCAACTACTAATGAAAAACTGTTTTTT. It encodes CASLAGRATTNEKLFF.

The chain uses TRBV6-5 and TRBJ2-7; the D is unclear. Germline V gene sequence: CDR1 MNHEY, CDR2 SVGAGI. Trimming pared 6 bases from V and 3 bases from J, leaving 12 bases between. The CDR3 length is 13 residues. CDR3 DNA sequence: TGTGCCAGCAGCGCAGTCCATATCTACGAGCAGTACTTC. This sequence encodes CASSAVHIYEQYF.

This chain's CDR3 is CASSLVQGGPTDTQYF. The DNA for the CDR3 is TGTGCCAGCAGCTTGGTACAGGGCGGGCCCACAGATACGCAGTATTTT. V usage is TRBV5-4 and J usage is TRBJ2-3; possibly TRBD1 for D (6 bases). Germline CDR1 is SGHNT and CDR2 is YYREEE (reference sequence). This CDR3 has 16 residues. V lost 0 bases and J lost 2, with 13 bases in between.

The rearrangement links TRBV7-9 to TRBJ1-6; TRBD1 agrees at 7 bases. V was clipped by 5 bases and J by 5 bases; unmatched bases: 0. Germline CDR1 reads SEHNR; CDR2 reads FQNEAQ (reference sequence). The CDR3 consists of 13 residues. The CDR3 DNA follows: TGTGCCAGCAGCGGGACAGATAATTCACCCCTCCACTTT. This sequence encodes CASSGTDNSPLHF.

The rearrangement uses TRBV11-2 and TRBJ2-4; tentatively, D is TRBD2 (5 bases). Germline V lookup: CDR1 SGHAT, CDR2 FQNNGV. V gave up 5 bases and J gave up 0 bases, with 8 bases separating them. This CDR3 spans 14 amino acids. The CDR3 spells CASSAGLAKNIQYF. In DNA form, the CDR3 reads TGTGCCAGCAGCGCCGGACTAGCCAAAAACATTCAGTACTTC.

This clone was seen a handful of times. The rearrangement links TRBV7-3 to TRBJ2-2; D uncertain. Germline V gene sequence: CDR1 SGHTA, CDR2 FQGTGA. The CDR3 runs to 12 residues. Trimming took 5 bases from V and 3 from J, leaving 4 bases between them. The CDR3 reads CASSPDTGELFF. The DNA of the CDR3 is TGTGCCAGCAGCCCCGACACCGGGGAGCTGTTTTTT.

V gene TRBV11-3 combines with J gene TRBJ2-1, with TRBD2 as a possible D gene (6 bases). V lost 4 bases and J lost 3, with 13 bases in between. The CDR3 has 15 amino acids. CDR1 is SGHNT, CDR2 YENEEA, per germline. CDR3 region: CASSSRDSLYNEQFF. The CDR3 coding sequence is TGTGCCAGCAGCTCCCGGGACTCCCTCTACAATGAGCAGTTCTTC.

The V gene is TRBV28, the J gene TRBJ2-7, with TRBD1 identical over 9 bases. Germline lookup yields CDR1 MDHEN and CDR2 SYDVKM. This CDR3 is built from 15 residues. The junction had 8 bases not matched to a gene; V was cut back by 2 bases and J by 6 bases. The CDR3 region is CASSLGGTGFIEQYF. The CDR3 region has the DNA TGTGCCAGCAGTTTAGGAGGGACAGGGTTTATCGAGCAGTACTTC.

J is TRBJ2-7 and V is TRBV6-5; maybe TRBD1 (6 bases). The CDR3 has 14 amino acids. The germline V gene encodes CDR1 MNHEY and CDR2 SVGAGI. V was clipped by 4 bases and J by 0 bases, with 10 bases between them. CDR3 residues: CASSSTGFSYEQYF. The CDR3 DNA sequence: TGTGCCAGCAGTTCTACAGGGTTCTCCTACGAGCAGTACTTC.